Sequencing of this T cell receptor beta chain was carried out in a study of CD8 T cells in ankylosing spondylitis. General observations from the study: There were earlier reports of some motif variants in reactive arthritis synovial fluid and blood. Significant enrichment of disease-linked clones was reported in matched ankylosing spondylitis synovial fluid. Within peripheral blood, clones linked to disease were CD8+ and relatively rare.

This clonotype has a count of ten or more. Its target is not known. A quantitative 5'-RACE method, one with molecular barcodes, was used to make TCR beta libraries. TCRdb fed the 5' RACE reads into MiXCR, producing one record per CDR3 protein. The repertoire holds 250,000 to 400,000 distinct CDR3 sequences, approximately 10% seen once, with roughly 9% in the top ten. This receptor was taken from a female donor with ankylosing spondylitis or in good health (not recorded which). The material sequenced was blood, either unsorted or a sorted T cell fraction (not recorded which).

CDR3 DNA: TGTGCCATCCTAGGACAGGGGATAGATACGCAGTATTTT. Amino acids: CAILGQGIDTQYF. The gene calls are TRBV10-3 and TRBJ2-3; TRBD1 aligns across 9 bases. Germline CDR1 ENHRY, CDR2 SYGVKD. J lost 5 bases, V lost 8 bases, and 5 bases had no gene match. CDR3 length equals 13 residues.